This TCR beta chain was sequenced in a study of blood T cell repertoires in COVID-19. Whole-study context: Acute and convalescent COVID-19 specimens originated in the United States, Italy and Spain. T cells, B-cell-depleted T cells, or PBMCs supplied cDNA or gDNA.

This CDR3 region has 13 residues. V dropped 4 bases and J dropped 5 bases, with 14 bases sitting between them. Germline CDR1 and CDR2: SQVTM and ANQGSEA. In the original workflow: Counts of nucleated cells, estimated from reference gene primer amplification, were obtained. The method was immunoSEQ multiplex PCR; TCRdb's version includes in-frame clones alone and lacks a portion of them. V and J calls and clone size come straight from that table; D and trimming were deduced from the DNA. The table shows under 170,000 clones, with 80% to 90% occurring only once. The V gene is TRBV29-1, the J gene TRBJ2-5; a weak D match, TRBD2 (7 bases). Specimen: peripheral blood. This receptor was identified in a man between 65 and 85 years old with acute or convalescent COVID-19. The CDR3 region is CSVAGEGGETQYF. In DNA form, the CDR3 reads TGCAGCGTTGCAGGGGAGGGGGGGGAGACCCAGTACTTC.